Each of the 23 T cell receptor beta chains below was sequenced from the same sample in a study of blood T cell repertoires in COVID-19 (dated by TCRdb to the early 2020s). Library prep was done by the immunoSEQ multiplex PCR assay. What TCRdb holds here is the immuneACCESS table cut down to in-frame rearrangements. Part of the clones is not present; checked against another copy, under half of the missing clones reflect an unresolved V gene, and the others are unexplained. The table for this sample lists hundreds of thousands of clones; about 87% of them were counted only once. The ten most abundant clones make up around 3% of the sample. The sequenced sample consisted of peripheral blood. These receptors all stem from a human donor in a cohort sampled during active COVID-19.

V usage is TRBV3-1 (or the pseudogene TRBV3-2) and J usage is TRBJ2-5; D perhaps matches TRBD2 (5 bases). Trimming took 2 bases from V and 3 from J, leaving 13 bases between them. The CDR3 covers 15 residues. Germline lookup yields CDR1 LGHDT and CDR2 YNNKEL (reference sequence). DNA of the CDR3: TGTGCCAGCAGCCAATTAGTCAGCGGTAAAGAGACCCAGTACTTC. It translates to CASSQLVSGKETQYF.

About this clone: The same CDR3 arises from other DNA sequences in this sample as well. In nucleotides, the CDR3 is TGCGCCAGCAGCTTGGCCGGGGGTAGCACAGATACGCAGTATTTT. Translation gives CASSLAGGSTDTQYF. The chain joins TRBV5-1 to TRBJ2-3, with TRBD2 as a possible D gene (6 bases). The CDR3 length is 15 residues. Germline CDR1 and CDR2: SGHRS and YFSETQ. Trimming left V 0 bases short and J 0 bases short, with 8 bases between.

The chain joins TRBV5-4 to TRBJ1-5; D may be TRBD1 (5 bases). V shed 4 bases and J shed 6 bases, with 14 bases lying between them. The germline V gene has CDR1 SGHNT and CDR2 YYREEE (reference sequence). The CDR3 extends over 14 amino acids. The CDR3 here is CASSPGPGGQPQHF. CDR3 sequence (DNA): TGTGCCAGCAGCCCTGGCCCGGGGGGTCAGCCCCAGCATTTT.

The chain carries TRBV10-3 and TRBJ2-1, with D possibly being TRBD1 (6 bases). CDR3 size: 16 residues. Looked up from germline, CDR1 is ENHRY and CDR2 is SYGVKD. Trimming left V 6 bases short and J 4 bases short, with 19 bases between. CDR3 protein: CAIRSPGTRLYNEQFF. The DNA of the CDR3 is TGTGCCATCAGGAGCCCCGGGACAAGACTATACAATGAGCAGTTCTTC.

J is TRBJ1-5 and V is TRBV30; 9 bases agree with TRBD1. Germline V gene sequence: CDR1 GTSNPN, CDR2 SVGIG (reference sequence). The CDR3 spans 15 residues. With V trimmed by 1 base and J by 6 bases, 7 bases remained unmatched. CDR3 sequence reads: CAWSGGQGLRQPQHF. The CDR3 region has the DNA TGTGCCTGGAGTGGTGGACAGGGGCTTCGTCAGCCCCAGCATTTT.

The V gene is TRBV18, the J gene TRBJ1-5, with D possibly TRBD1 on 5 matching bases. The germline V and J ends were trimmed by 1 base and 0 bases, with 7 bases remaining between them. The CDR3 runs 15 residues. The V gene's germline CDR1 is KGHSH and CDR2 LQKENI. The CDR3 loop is CASSPQGISNQPQHF. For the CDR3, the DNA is TGTGCCAGCTCACCACAGGGGATTAGCAATCAGCCCCAGCATTTT.

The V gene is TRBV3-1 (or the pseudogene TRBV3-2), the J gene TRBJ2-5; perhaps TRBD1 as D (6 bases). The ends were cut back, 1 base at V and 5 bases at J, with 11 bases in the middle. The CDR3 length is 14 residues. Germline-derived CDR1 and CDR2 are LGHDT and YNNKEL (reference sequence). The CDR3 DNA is TGTGCCAGCAGCCAAGGCCCAGGGGACGAGACCCAGTACTTC. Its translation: CASSQGPGDETQYF.

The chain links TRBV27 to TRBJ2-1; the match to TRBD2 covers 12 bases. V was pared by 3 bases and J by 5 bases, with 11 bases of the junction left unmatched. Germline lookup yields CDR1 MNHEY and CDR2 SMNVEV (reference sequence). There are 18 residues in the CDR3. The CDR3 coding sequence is TGTGCCAGCAGTTTTAGGGGATTGAGACTAGCGGGGGACAATGAGCAGTTCTTC. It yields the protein CASSFRGLRLAGDNEQFF.

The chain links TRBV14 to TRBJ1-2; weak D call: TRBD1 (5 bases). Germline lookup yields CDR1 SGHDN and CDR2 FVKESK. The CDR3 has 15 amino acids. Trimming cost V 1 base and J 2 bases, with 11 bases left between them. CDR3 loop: CASSQVGGSNYGYTF. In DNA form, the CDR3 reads TGTGCCAGCAGCCAAGTCGGGGGGTCGAACTATGGCTACACCTTC.

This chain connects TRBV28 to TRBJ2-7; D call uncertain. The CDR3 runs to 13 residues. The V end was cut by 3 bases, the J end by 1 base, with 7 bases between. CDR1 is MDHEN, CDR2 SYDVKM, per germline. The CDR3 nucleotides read TGTGCCAGCAGTTTGGTTAGTTCCTACGAGCAGTACTTC. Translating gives CASSLVSSYEQYF.

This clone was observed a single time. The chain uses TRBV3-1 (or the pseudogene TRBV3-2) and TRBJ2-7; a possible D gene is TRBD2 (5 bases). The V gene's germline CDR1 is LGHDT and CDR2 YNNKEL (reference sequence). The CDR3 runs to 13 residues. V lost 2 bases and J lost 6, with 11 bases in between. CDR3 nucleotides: TGTGCCAGCAGCCAAATACCCGGGATCGAGCAGTACTTC. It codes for CASSQIPGIEQYF.

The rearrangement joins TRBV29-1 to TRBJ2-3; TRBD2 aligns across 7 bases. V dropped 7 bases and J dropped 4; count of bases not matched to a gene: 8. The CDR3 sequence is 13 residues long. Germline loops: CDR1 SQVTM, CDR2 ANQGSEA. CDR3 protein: CSGGEGLADTQYF. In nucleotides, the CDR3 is TGCAGCGGAGGGGAGGGGTTGGCAGATACGCAGTATTTT.

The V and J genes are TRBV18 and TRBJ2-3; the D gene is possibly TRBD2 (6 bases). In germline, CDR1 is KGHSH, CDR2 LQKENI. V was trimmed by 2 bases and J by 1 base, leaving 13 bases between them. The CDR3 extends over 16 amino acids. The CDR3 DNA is TGTGCCAGCTCACCAGCGACCCAGCGGGGCACAGATACGCAGTATTTT. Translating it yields CASSPATQRGTDTQYF. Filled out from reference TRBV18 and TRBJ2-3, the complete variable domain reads NAGVMQNPRHLVRRRGQEARLRCSPMKGHSHVYWYRQLPEEGLKFMVYLQKENIIDESGMPKERFSAEFPKEGPSILRIQQVVRGDSAAYFCASSPATQRGTDTQYFGPGTRLTVL.

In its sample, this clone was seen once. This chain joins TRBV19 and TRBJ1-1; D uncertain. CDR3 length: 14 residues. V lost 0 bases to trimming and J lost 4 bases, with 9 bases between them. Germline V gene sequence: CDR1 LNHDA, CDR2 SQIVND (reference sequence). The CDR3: CASSIEVASTEAFF. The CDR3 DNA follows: TGTGCCAGTAGTATAGAGGTTGCGAGCACTGAAGCTTTCTTT.

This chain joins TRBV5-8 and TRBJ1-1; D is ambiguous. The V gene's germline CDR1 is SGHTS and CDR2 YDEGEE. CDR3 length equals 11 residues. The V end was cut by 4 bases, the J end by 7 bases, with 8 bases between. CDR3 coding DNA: TGTGCCAGCAGCCCTGTGAGTGAAGCTTTCTTT. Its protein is CASSPVSEAFF.

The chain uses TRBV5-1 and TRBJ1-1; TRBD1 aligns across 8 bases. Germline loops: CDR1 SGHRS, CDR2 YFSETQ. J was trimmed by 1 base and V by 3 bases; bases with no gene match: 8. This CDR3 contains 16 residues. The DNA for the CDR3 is TGCGCCAGCAGCTCGGATTCCGGACAGGGGAACACTGAAGCTTTCTTT. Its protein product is CASSSDSGQGNTEAFF.

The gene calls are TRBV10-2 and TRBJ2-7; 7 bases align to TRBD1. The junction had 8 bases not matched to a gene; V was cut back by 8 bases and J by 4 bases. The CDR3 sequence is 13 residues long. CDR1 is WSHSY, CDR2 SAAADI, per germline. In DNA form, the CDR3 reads TGCGCCAGCGGTTGGGACAGCCATTACGAGCAGTACTTC. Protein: CASGWDSHYEQYF.

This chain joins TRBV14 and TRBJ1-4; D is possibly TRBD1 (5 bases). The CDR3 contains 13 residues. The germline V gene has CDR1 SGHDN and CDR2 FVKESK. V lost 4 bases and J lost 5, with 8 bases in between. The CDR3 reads CASSLGLNEKLFF. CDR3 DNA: TGTGCCAGCAGCCTGGGACTAAATGAAAAACTGTTTTTT.

The CDR3 nucleotides read TGCAGCGCTCTCAGGGGTGCTAACACTGAAGCTTTCTTT. As protein: CSALRGANTEAFF. V is TRBV29-1 and J is TRBJ1-1; a weak D match, TRBD1 (6 bases). The germline gives CDR1 SQVTM, CDR2 ANQGSEA. Trimming removed 7 bases from V and 2 bases from J, with 14 bases in between. This CDR3 has 13 amino acids.

This CDR3 reads CASNRDRGTDTQYF. For the CDR3, the DNA is TGTGCCAGCAACCGGGACAGGGGAACAGATACGCAGTATTTT. The V gene is TRBV2, the J gene TRBJ2-3; TRBD1 matches at 10 bases. CDR3 length equals 14 residues. CDR1 and CDR2 (germline): SNHLY, FYNNEI. The V and J ends lost 7 bases and 3 bases, in that order; junction bases with no gene match: 4.

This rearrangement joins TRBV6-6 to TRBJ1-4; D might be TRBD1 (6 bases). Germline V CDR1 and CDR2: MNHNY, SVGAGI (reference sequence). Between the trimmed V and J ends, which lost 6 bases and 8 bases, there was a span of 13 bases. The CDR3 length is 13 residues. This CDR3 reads CASSPGAEEKLFF. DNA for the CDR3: TGTGCCAGCAGCCCAGGGGCCGAAGAAAAACTGTTTTTT.

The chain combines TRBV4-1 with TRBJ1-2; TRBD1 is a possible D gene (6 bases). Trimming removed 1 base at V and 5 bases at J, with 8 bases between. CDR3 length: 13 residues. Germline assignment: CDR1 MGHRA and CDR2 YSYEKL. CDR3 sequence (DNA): TGCGCCAGCAGCCAAGGACAGGTTTATGGCTACACCTTC. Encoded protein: CASSQGQVYGYTF.

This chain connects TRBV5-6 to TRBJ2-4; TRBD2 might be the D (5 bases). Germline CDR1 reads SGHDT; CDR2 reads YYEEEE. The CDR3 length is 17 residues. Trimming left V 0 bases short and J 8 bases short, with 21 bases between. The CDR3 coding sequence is TGTGCCAGCAGCTTGGCCGGGAACTTCGGCTCTAAGGACATTCAGTACTTC. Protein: CASSLAGNFGSKDIQYF. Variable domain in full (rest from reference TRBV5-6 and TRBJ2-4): DAGVTQSPTHLIKTRGQQVTLRCSPKSGHDTVSWYQQALGQGPQFIFQYYEEEERQRGNFPDRFSGHQFPNYSSELNVNALLLGDSALYLCASSLAGNFGSKDIQYFGAGTRLSVL.